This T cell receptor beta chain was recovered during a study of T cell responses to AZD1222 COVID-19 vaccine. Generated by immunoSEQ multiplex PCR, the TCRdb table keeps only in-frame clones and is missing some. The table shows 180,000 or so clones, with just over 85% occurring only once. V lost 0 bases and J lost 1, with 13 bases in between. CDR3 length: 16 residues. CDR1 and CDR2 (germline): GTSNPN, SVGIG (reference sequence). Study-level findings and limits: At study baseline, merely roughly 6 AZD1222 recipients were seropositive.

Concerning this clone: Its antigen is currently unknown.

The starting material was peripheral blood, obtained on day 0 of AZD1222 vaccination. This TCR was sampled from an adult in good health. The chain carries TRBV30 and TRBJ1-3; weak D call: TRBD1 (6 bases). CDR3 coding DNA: TGTGCCTGGAGTGTTGGGGGCGCTTATTCTGGAAACACCATATATTTT. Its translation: CAWSVGGAYSGNTIYF. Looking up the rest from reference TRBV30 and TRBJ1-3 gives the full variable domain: SQTIHQWPATLVQPVGSPLSLECTVEGTSNPNLYWYRQAAGRGLQLLFYSVGIGQISSEVPQNLSASRPQDRQFILSSKKLLLSDSGFYLCAWSVGGAYSGNTIYFGEGSWLTVV.